This T cell receptor beta chain came from a study of OX40 agonist ivuxolimab in advanced cancers. Study overall: Patients were treated with ivuxolimab, an agonistic anti-OX40 (CD134) antibody. The dose-escalation cohort had hepatocellular carcinoma, melanoma, renal cell or head and neck cancer. The study reported partial responses in three patients: one hepatocellular carcinoma, two cutaneous melanoma.

Assay: immunoSEQ multiplex PCR; the TCRdb copy retains only in-frame clones and omits some. This repertoire shows 80,000 or so clones, under 90% found once; its top ten account for 6.5% to 8.5%. Deletions cut 2 bases from V and 4 bases from J, with 12 bases between. The V gene's germline CDR1 is SGHTA and CDR2 FQGTGA. CDR3 size: 14 residues. The source was CD4+ or CD8+ T cells sorted from blood, collected in a trial of the OX40 agonist ivuxolimab. The chain links TRBV7-3 to TRBJ2-7, with a weak D call TRBD1 (5 bases). The receptor was isolated from an adult with an advanced solid tumor such as melanoma, head and neck, liver or kidney cancer. CDR3 in DNA: TGTGCCAGCAGCTTAGGTCCCACAGGTTACGAGCAGTACTTC. This encodes CASSLGPTGYEQYF.